Below are 25 T cell receptor delta chains sequenced from a single sample in a study of γδ T cells in repeated Plasmodium falciparum infection. Gammadelta T cells were flow-sorted from PBMC into Vgamma9/Vdelta2+ and Vdelta2-negative populations for bulk analysis. TCRdb re-called the multiplex PCR reads using CATT. The repertoire holds tens of thousands of delta-chain clones, with roughly 1.9% as singletons. Sequenced sample: gamma-delta T cells from blood. These receptors were obtained from a pool of human donors (malaria-infected and uninfected, not separated).

This clone has more than one count but fewer than ten. TCRdb shows a much larger clone's protein in place of this DNA's translation, and the two differ at residue 20, likely through a read error; the protein shown is translated from the DNA. The chain uses TRAV38-2/DV8 and TRDJ1; TRDD3 matches at 8 bases. The J gene was not available in TCRdb and was assigned here by matching the DNA to germline segments. After removal of 2 bases from V and 10 bases from J, the junction contained 37 bases not matched to a gene. CDR3 size: 23 residues. Germline V gene data show CDR1 as TSESDYY and CDR2 as QEAYKQQN. The CDR3 here is CAYRSIELFPLLLGAKPGGRLIF. The DNA of the CDR3 is TGTGCTTATAGGAGTATAGAACTATTCCCCCTATTACTGGGGGCCAAACCTGGAGGTAGACTCATCTTT.

This clone turned up a few times. The protein held in TCRdb is that of a much larger clone and does not match this DNA's translation at residue 4, likely because of a read error; the protein shown is translated from the DNA. The CDR3 sequence: CACVTLPTPGGRGRPTNTDKLIF. The CDR3 DNA sequence: TGTGCCTGTGTCACCCTCCCGACTCCTGGGGGACGCGGCCGGCCGACCAACACCGATAAACTCATCTTT. J is TRDJ1 and V is TRDV2; the match to TRDD3 covers 8 bases. This CDR3 has 23 residues. Germline V lookup: CDR1 GEAIGNYY, CDR2 EKD.

This clone appeared once. The chain uses TRDV1 and TRDJ1; the match to TRDD3 covers 12 bases. TCRdb carries no J gene annotation; the J gene was assigned here by matching the DNA with germline. V dropped 1 base and J dropped 3; count of bases not matched to a gene: 15. Germline CDR1 reads TSWWSYY; CDR2 reads QGS. This CDR3 has 20 amino acids. The CDR3 loop reads CALGERPPYWGIPISDKLIF. The CDR3 coding sequence is TGTGCTCTTGGGGAACGGCCCCCGTACTGGGGGATACCAATCTCCGATAAACTCATCTTT.

In this sample, this clone turned up many times. TCRdb's entry gives the protein of a much larger clone, which mismatches this DNA's translation at residue 5, likely from a read error; the protein reported here is translated from the DNA. V and J are TRDV2 and TRDJ1, with 11 bases matching TRDD3. CDR1 is GEAIGNYY, CDR2 EKD, per germline. After removal of 3 bases from V and 8 bases from J, the junction contained 22 bases not matched to a gene. The CDR3 spans 19 residues. CDR3 nucleotides: TGTGCCTGTGACGCCGTTGGGGTGGGGGATACGGGAAATGAGGTAAAACTCATCTTT. It translates to CACDAVGVGDTGNEVKLIF.

This clone was picked up many times. The chain combines TRAV29/DV5 with TRDJ1; 10 bases are shared with TRDD3. CDR1 is NSMFDY and CDR2 is ISSIKDK in the germline V gene. The CDR3 is made up of 20 amino acids. V was pared by 0 bases and J by 0 bases, with 17 bases of the junction left unmatched. Here the CDR3 reads CAASAVSTPFTGGYTDKLIF. In DNA, the CDR3 is TGTGCAGCAAGCGCGGTGTCGACCCCCTTTACTGGGGGATACACCGATAAACTCATCTTT.

As regards this clone: The likely explanation is a read error, given a far larger clone one base away. The sample contains more than one DNA sequence encoding this CDR3. The V and J genes are TRDV3 and TRDJ1; TRDD3 matches at 13 bases. From germline, CDR1 is TVYSNPD and CDR2 GDNSRS (reference sequence). CDR3 size: 24 residues. This CDR3 is CAFRAYATYWGIRRSRTNTDKLIF. The DNA of the CDR3 is TGTGCCTTTCGGGCCTACGCGACGTACTGGGGGATACGCAGGAGTAGGACTAACACTGATAAACTCATCTTT.

This clone was seen a few times. A read error likely explains this, since a far larger clone differs by one base. The sample holds other DNA sequences that translate to the same CDR3. This rearrangement joins TRDV1 to TRDJ1; TRDD3 matches at 11 bases. No J gene is reported in TCRdb; it was inferred here by comparing the DNA with germline. Germline CDR1 reads TSWWSYY; CDR2 reads QGS. The CDR3 runs 22 residues. The junction had 22 bases not matched to a gene; V was cut back by 4 bases and J by 0 bases. The CDR3 loop reads CALGALLIPLWGIRGYTDKLIF. The CDR3 DNA sequence: TGTGCTCTTGGGGCCCTCCTTATCCCCTTGTGGGGGATACGGGGGTACACCGATAAACTCATCTTT.

With respect to this clone: TCRdb's listed protein matches a much larger clone and diverges from this DNA's translation at residue 13, likely through a read error; the protein shown comes from the DNA. The rearrangement joins TRAV38-2/DV8 to TRDJ1; 11 bases match TRDD3. TCRdb lists no J gene, so it was determined here by aligning the DNA to germline. The junction had 40 bases not matched to a gene; V was cut back by 6 bases and J by 3 bases. CDR3 length: 26 residues. In germline, CDR1 is TSESDYY, CDR2 QEAYKQQN. The CDR3 DNA reads TGTGCTTATACGGGGCCGCCCTCCACTCAGCCCCGTGCTGGGGGATACCATACGACGGGTCCCGATAAACTCATCTTT. Translating gives CAYTGPPSTQPRAGGYHTTGPDKLIF.

The table lists this clone with a few counts. A read error likely explains this, since a far larger clone differs by one base. The sample holds other DNA sequences that translate to the same CDR3. V gene TRDV2 combines with J gene TRDJ1, with unresolved D. TCRdb lists no J gene, so it was determined here by aligning the DNA to germline. This CDR3 has 16 amino acids. Looked up from germline, CDR1 is GEAIGNYY and CDR2 is EKD. The CDR3 sequence is CACDTLVGPHTDKLIF. As DNA, the CDR3 is TGTGCCTGCGACACCTTGGTTGGCCCTCACACCGATAAACTCATCTTT.

About this clone itself: It is likely a read error: a sequence one base away is far more abundant. The same CDR3 arises from other DNA sequences in this sample as well. V usage is TRDV1 and J usage is TRDJ1, with D tentatively TRDD3 (6 bases). The J gene is absent in TCRdb and was assigned here via DNA matching to germline. Germline V gene data show CDR1 as TSWWSYY and CDR2 as QGS. V lost 1 base and J lost 3, with 15 bases in between. The CDR3 loop spans 16 amino acids. The CDR3 DNA is TGTGCTCTTGGGGAACGTCCCACGTGGGGGGCCGATAAACTCATCTTT. Translating gives CALGERPTWGADKLIF.

This clone was seen at least ten times. This chain joins TRDV1 and TRDJ1; maybe TRDD3 (8 bases). Germline V gene data show CDR1 as TSWWSYY and CDR2 as QGS. The CDR3 covers 26 residues. Trimming stripped 0 bases from V and 0 bases from J, with 41 bases between. The CDR3, as DNA: TGTGCTCTTGGGGAACTCCGGGGTTCCTACGGATACTGGGGGCTCGGCCTAACTTCGTACACCGATAAACTCATCTTT. Its protein product is CALGELRGSYGYWGLGLTSYTDKLIF.

There are many counts of this clone. The protein held in TCRdb is that of a much larger clone and does not match this DNA's translation at residue 14, likely because of a read error; the protein shown is translated from the DNA. The rearrangement joins TRDV1 to TRDJ1; 12 nucleotides agree with TRDD3. Since TCRdb gives no J gene, matching the DNA to germline was used here to assign it. Germline loops: CDR1 TSWWSYY, CDR2 QGS. Trimming took 6 bases from V and 0 from J; bases not matched to a gene: 20. The CDR3 length is 21 residues. The CDR3 spells CALGVARGWGIRIPYTDKLIF. In DNA form, the CDR3 reads TGTGCTCTTGGAGTTGCCAGAGGCTGGGGGATACGAATCCCATACACCGATAAACTCATCTTT.

This clone was counted many times. TCRdb assigns this DNA the protein of a much larger clone, which departs from its translation at residue 10; this likely reflects a read error, and the protein shown comes from translating the DNA. The genes are TRDV1 and TRDJ1; TRDD2 is a possible D gene (5 bases). The J gene comes from matching the DNA to germline here; TCRdb lacks it. Germline V lookup: CDR1 TSWWSYY, CDR2 QGS. This CDR3 is built from 17 residues. V was clipped by 6 bases and J by 4 bases, with 24 bases between them. The CDR3 region has the DNA TGTGCTCTTGGCGTCCCTACAAACCTGGAGGACCTCGATAAACTCATCTTT. Protein sequence: CALGVPTNLEDLDKLIF.

This clone was detected many times. TCRdb records a much larger clone's protein for this DNA, with a difference at residue 16 that likely arises from a read error; the protein given is the translation of the DNA. J is TRDJ1 and V is TRDV2, with a weak D call TRDD3 (5 bases). Germline V lookup: CDR1 GEAIGNYY, CDR2 EKD. This CDR3 comprises 19 residues. The DNA of the CDR3 is TGTGCCTGTGACACCGTCTCGGGGGGGTCCCCGAGCCACACCGATAGACTCATCTTT. This gives the protein CACDTVSGGSPSHTDRLIF.

This clone was recorded a few times. The protein recorded in TCRdb matches a much larger clone and deviates from this DNA's translation at residue 11, suggesting a read error; the protein here is obtained by translating the DNA. CDR3 in DNA: TGTGCTCTTGGGGAACTTCGGTACTGGGTCTCGTTCAAATACTGGGGGATCCTGGGGGCGTACACCGATAAACTCATCTTT. It is translated as CALGELRYWVSFKYWGILGAYTDKLIF. The chain couples TRDV1 to TRDJ1; 10 nucleotides line up with TRDD3. TCRdb leaves out the J gene; it was filled in here by matching the DNA to germline. With V trimmed by 0 bases and J by 0 bases, 34 bases remained unmatched. CDR1 and CDR2 (germline): TSWWSYY, QGS. The CDR3 runs 27 residues.

This clone was detected ten times or more. A far larger clone is one nucleotide away, so this likely arose from a read error. The identical CDR3 is also encoded by other nucleotide sequences in the sample. V gene assignment gives TRDV2, but the J gene was left uncalled; the table's D call, TRDD3, has no DNA check behind it. Looked up from germline, CDR1 is GEAIGNYY and CDR2 is EKD. There are 18 residues in the CDR3. DNA of the CDR3: TGTGCCTGTGACACAGAAGGATACGCGGGGTTGTACACCGATAAGCTCATCTTT. This codes for CACDTEGYAGLYTDKLIF.

As to this clone: For this DNA, TCRdb reports the protein of a much larger clone, which diverges at residue 4, most likely from a read error; the protein presented here is translated directly from the DNA. This chain joins TRDV2 and TRDJ1, with D tentatively TRDD3 (5 bases). Here the J gene was assigned by germline matching of the DNA, as TCRdb has none. In germline, CDR1 is GEAIGNYY, CDR2 EKD. This CDR3 has 15 amino acids. The CDR3, as DNA: TGTGCCTGTGGCACCGTGGGGTTTCACACCGATAAACTCATCTTT. Protein: CACGTVGFHTDKLIF.

At least ten counts were recorded for this clone. This chain uses TRDV3 with TRDJ1; 13 positions agree with TRDD3. The length of the CDR3 is 23 residues. V dropped 3 bases and J dropped 1; count of bases not matched to a gene: 29. The germline V gene encodes CDR1 TVYSNPD and CDR2 GDNSRS (reference sequence). The CDR3 here is CAFHFPRLQYWGIRMDATDKLIF. CDR3 in DNA: TGTGCCTTCCATTTCCCCCGACTCCAATACTGGGGGATACGGATGGACGCCACCGATAAACTCATCTTT.

This clone showed up just a few times. This likely stems from a read error, as it lies one base from a far larger clone. Other DNA variants within this sample encode the same CDR3. The V segment is TRDV3, and no J call was made; no check of the table's D call, TRDD2, against the DNA was made. The CDR3 loop spans 20 amino acids. CDR1 and CDR2 (germline): TVYSNPD, GDNSRS (reference sequence). CDR3 nucleotides: TGTGCCTTTAAGAGGCCTTCCTATCATCGTGTGACATACTACACCGATAAGCTCATCTTT. Its translation is CAFKRPSYHRVTYYTDKLIF.

This clone has only a few counts. The protein in TCRdb stems from a much larger clone and differs at residue 10 from this DNA's translation, likely a read error; here the protein is translated from the DNA. The rearrangement joins TRDV1 to TRDJ1, with 9 bases matching TRDD3. TCRdb gives no J gene; it was assigned here by matching the DNA to germline. Germline-derived CDR1 and CDR2 are TSWWSYY and QGS. Trimming cost V 2 bases and J 0 bases; bases outside gene matches: 31. This CDR3 comprises 25 residues. This chain's CDR3 is CALGESHFFSPSFLGDSGYTDKLIF. CDR3 nucleotides: TGTGCTCTTGGGGAATCACACTTCTTCTCCCCCTCCTTTCTGGGGGATTCGGGTTACACCGATAAACTCATCTTT.

Notes on this clone: This DNA translates differently at residue 10 from the TCRdb protein, which is that of a much larger clone; a read error is likely, and the protein shown is the DNA's own translation. The V gene was identified as TRDV2, while no J gene was called. The CDR3 is made up of 13 amino acids. Germline V gives CDR1 GEAIGNYY, CDR2 EKD. The CDR3 nucleotides are TGTGCCTGTGACGCCCTGTCGTCCGATAACCTCATCTTT. Protein: CACDALSSDNLIF.

This clone was detected a few times. The likely explanation is a read error, given a far larger clone one base away. The same CDR3 also results from other DNA sequences found in this sample. V usage is TRDV1 and J usage is TRDJ1; D gene unclear. The J gene, not given by TCRdb, was assigned here from a germline match of the nucleotide sequence. Germline lookup yields CDR1 TSWWSYY and CDR2 QGS. The CDR3 is made up of 24 amino acids. The CDR3 DNA reads TGTGCTCTTGGGGAACTTAAAGTACTAGAGCCATTACCTCGCGTACGCATCTACACTGATAAACTCATCTTT. Translated: CALGELKVLEPLPRVRIYTDKLIF.

This clone was observed a few times. A read error likely explains why the TCRdb protein, taken from a much larger clone, differs from this DNA's translation at residue 10; the protein shown is translated from the DNA. Other DNA sequences in the same sample also yield this CDR3. The chain carries TRDV2 and TRDJ3; the D is unclear. As TCRdb names no J gene, one was assigned here on the basis of a DNA match to germline. Looked up from germline, CDR1 is GEAIGNYY and CDR2 is EKD. The CDR3 is made up of 17 amino acids. CDR3 loop: CACDTLDGSRDTRQMFF. CDR3 in DNA: TGTGCCTGTGACACCTTAGACGGCTCCAGGGACACCCGACAGATGTTTTTC.

A note on this clone: Other DNA sequences in this specimen translate into the identical CDR3. The chain combines TRDV3 with TRDJ1; 9 nucleotides align to TRDD3. The germline CDR1 and CDR2 sequences are TVYSNPD and GDNSRS (reference sequence). With V trimmed by 2 bases and J by 2 bases, 24 bases remained unmatched. This CDR3 region has 20 residues. CDR3 coding DNA: TGTGCCTTTCAGAAGGCCTTCCTGTACTGGGGGACGCACCTAACCGATAAACTCATCTTT. As protein: CAFQKAFLYWGTHLTDKLIF.

The table lists this clone with a few counts. This DNA's translation differs at residue 9 from TCRdb's protein, which comes from a much larger clone; a read error is likely, and the protein shown is translated from the DNA. The chain is built from TRDV1 and TRDJ1, with unresolved D. The CDR3 runs to 14 residues. Germline V lookup: CDR1 TSWWSYY, CDR2 QGS. Trimming left V 6 bases short and J 4 bases short, with 15 bases between. The CDR3 nucleotides are TGTGCTCTTGGTTCGGCCTTATACATCGATAAACTCATCTTT. It translates to CALGSALYIDKLIF.